The next 14 T cell receptor beta chains were all read from a single sample in a study of T cells after yellow fever vaccination. TCRdb reanalysed the 5' RACE reads using MiXCR and keeps one entry per CDR3 protein. The sample contains under 200,000 distinct CDR3 sequences, about 11% of which appear only once. The sequencing here drew on CD8+ T cells sorted from PBMCs, taken 15 days after the yellow fever booster vaccination. These receptors all stem from a young man who received the YFV17D yellow fever vaccine.

This clonotype was detected a few times. This chain links TRBV6-2 or TRBV6-3 with TRBJ1-2; possibly TRBD1 for D (6 bases). With 8 bases removed from V and 8 bases from J, the gap between germline ends came to 21 bases. CDR1 and CDR2 from the germline V gene are MNHEY and SVGEGT. The CDR3 has 14 amino acids. This CDR3 reads CASSTFSQGGGYTF. In nucleotides, the CDR3 is TGTGCCAGCTCCACGTTCTCACAGGGAGGGGGCTACACCTTC.

This clonotype was seen many times. The genes are TRBV28 and TRBJ1-1; D unresolved. Germline V gene data show CDR1 as MDHEN and CDR2 as SYDVKM. Trimming pared 6 bases from V and 0 bases from J, leaving 11 bases between. The CDR3 loop spans 14 amino acids. As DNA, the CDR3 is TGTGCCAGCAGAAACGACCGAATGAACACTGAAGCTTTCTTT. It specifies CASRNDRMNTEAFF.

This clonotype turned up a few times. The chain couples TRBV20-1 to TRBJ2-1; 10 bases match TRBD2. Trimming removed 5 bases from V and 4 bases from J; junction bases left unmatched: 8. The CDR3 loop spans 15 amino acids. CDR1 and CDR2 (germline): DFQATT, SNEGSKA (reference sequence). The CDR3 nucleotides are TGCAGTGCTGAATCCCTAGCGGGGGATTACAATGAGCAGTTCTTC. It encodes CSAESLAGDYNEQFF.

This sequence joins TRBV12-3 or TRBV12-4 and TRBJ1-5; 7 nucleotides align to TRBD1. The J segment lost 2 bases and the V segment lost 4 bases, leaving 11 bases of the junction unmatched. The CDR3 sequence is 17 residues long. Here the CDR3 reads CASSSRLTGYRNQPQHF. The CDR3 nucleotides are TGTGCCAGCAGTTCCCGCCTGACAGGGTATCGCAATCAGCCCCAGCATTTT.

This chain links TRBV4-1 with TRBJ2-6, with 9 positions matching TRBD1. The germline CDR1 and CDR2 sequences are MGHRA and YSYEKL. CDR3 length equals 19 residues. The junction had 9 bases not matched to a gene; V was cut back by 3 bases and J by 0 bases. As DNA, the CDR3 is TGCGCCAGCAGCCATGGTCCCGGGACAGGGTTCTCTGGGGCCAACGTCCTGACTTTC. Amino acid sequence: CASSHGPGTGFSGANVLTF.

CDR3 in amino acids: CASSLVPSGEQYF. CDR3 nucleotide sequence: TGTGCCAGCAGCTTAGTTCCCTCGGGAGAGCAGTACTTC. This chain links TRBV11-2 with TRBJ2-7; D may be TRBD2 (5 bases). Per the germline V gene, CDR1 is SGHAT and CDR2 is FQNNGV. The CDR3 is 13 residues long. The V end lost 1 base, the J end lost 7 bases, and 11 bases lay between the germline ends. Using reference TRBV11-2 and TRBJ2-7 for the parts outside the CDR3, the full variable domain is EAGVAQSPRYKIIEKRQSVAFWCNPISGHATLYWYQQILGQGPKLLIQFQNNGVVDDSQLPKDRFSAERLKGVDSTLKIQPAKLEDSAVYLCASSLVPSGEQYFGPGTRLTVT.

This clonotype was detected a few times. This chain uses TRBV7-8 with TRBJ2-7, with D perhaps assigned TRBD1 or TRBD2 (5 bases each). V dropped 1 base and J dropped 2 bases, with 9 bases sitting between them. The CDR3 totals 14 residues. Germline lookup yields CDR1 SGHVS and CDR2 FQNEAQ. The CDR3 is CASSLGGTPYEQYV. The CDR3, as DNA: TGTGCCAGCAGCTTAGGTGGGACCCCCTACGAGCAGTACGTC.

This rearrangement joins TRBV27 to TRBJ1-5; D is unresolved. This CDR3 spans 14 amino acids. Germline V CDR1 and CDR2: MNHEY, SMNVEV (reference sequence). Trimming removed 4 bases at V and 9 bases at J, with 16 bases between. The CDR3 nucleotides are TGTGCCAGCAGTTGGGGAGGACCACAGTGGCCCCAGCATTTT. This sequence encodes CASSWGGPQWPQHF.

The J gene is TRBJ2-2, the V gene TRBV11-2; D not certain. V was trimmed by 5 bases and J by 4 bases, leaving 11 bases between them. The CDR3 consists of 14 residues. CDR1 SGHAT and CDR2 FQNNGV come from the germline V gene. Here the CDR3 reads CASSLADATGELFF. CDR3 nucleotide sequence: TGTGCCAGCAGCCTCGCTGACGCCACCGGGGAGCTGTTTTTT.

The chain has TRBV11-2 and TRBJ2-1, with 11 positions matching TRBD2. This CDR3 spans 16 amino acids. CDR1 is SGHAT and CDR2 is FQNNGV in the germline V gene. V lost 5 bases, J lost 6 bases, and 9 bases stayed unmatched. The CDR3 DNA sequence: TGTGCCAGCAGCGGCAGTAGCGGGGGGGCGGGCAATGAGCAGTTCTTC. Translated, it gives CASSGSSGGAGNEQFF.

This chain links TRBV6-2 or TRBV6-3 with TRBJ2-5, with D perhaps TRBD2 (6 bases). The CDR3 contains 15 residues. V was trimmed by 0 bases and J by 5 bases, leaving 13 bases between them. CDR1 and CDR2 from the germline V gene are MNHEY and SVGEGT. CDR3 region: CASSYSPFRGETQYF. CDR3 DNA sequence: TGTGCCAGCAGTTACTCCCCCTTTCGGGGGGAGACCCAGTACTTC.

This clonotype was seen ten or more times. This rearrangement joins TRBV4-3 to TRBJ2-1; D remains ambiguous. Trimming stripped 1 base from V and 5 bases from J, with 9 bases between. The CDR3 is 14 residues long. The germline CDR1 and CDR2 sequences are LGHNA and YSLEER. The chain's CDR3 is CASSQVHSNNEQFF. CDR3 in DNA: TGCGCCAGCAGCCAAGTTCATAGCAACAATGAGCAGTTCTTC.

The rearrangement links TRBV6-2 or TRBV6-3 to TRBJ2-2; D not certain. Trimming took off 6 bases at V and 0 bases at J, with 8 bases between the two ends. Per germline, CDR1 MNHEY and CDR2 SVGEGT. There are 14 residues in the CDR3. In nucleotides, the CDR3 is TGTGCCAGCAGGCTAAGATCGAACACCGGGGAGCTGTTTTTT. The encoded protein is CASRLRSNTGELFF.

This clonotype occurred a few times. The gene calls are TRBV12-3 or TRBV12-4 and TRBJ2-5; D is unclear. The V end was cut by 2 bases, the J end by 5 bases, with 9 bases between. The CDR3 has 13 residues. Here the CDR3 reads CASSLSQWETQYF. CDR3 in DNA: TGTGCCAGCAGTTTATCGCAGTGGGAGACCCAGTACTTC.